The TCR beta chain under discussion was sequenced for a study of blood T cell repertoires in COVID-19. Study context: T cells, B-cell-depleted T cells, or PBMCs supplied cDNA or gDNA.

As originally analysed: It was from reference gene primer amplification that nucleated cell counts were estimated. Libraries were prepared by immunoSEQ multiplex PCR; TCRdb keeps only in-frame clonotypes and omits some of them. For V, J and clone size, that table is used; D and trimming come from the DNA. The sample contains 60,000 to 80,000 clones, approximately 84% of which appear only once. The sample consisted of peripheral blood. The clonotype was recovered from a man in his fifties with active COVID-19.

The CDR3 spells CASSQDRSPGGNEKLFF. CDR3 DNA: TGTGCCAGCAGCCAAGATCGGTCACCAGGGGGTAATGAAAAACTGTTTTTT. The chain recombines TRBV3-1 (or the pseudogene TRBV3-2) with TRBJ1-4, with 7 bases aligning to TRBD1. The germline V gene has CDR1 LGHDT and CDR2 YNNKEL (reference sequence). J lost 4 bases, V lost 0 bases, and 8 bases had no gene match. The CDR3 totals 17 residues.